This is a list of T cell receptor beta chains from one sample in a study of CD8+ T cells in alopecia areata. Generated by immunoSEQ multiplex PCR, the TCRdb table keeps only in-frame clones and is missing some. The sample has under 250,000 clones; roughly 50% are singletons. Sequencing was carried out using CD8+ T cells sorted from blood. The receptors shown here come from a human donor in good health. CDR3s include the opening cysteine and the closing phenylalanine or tryptophan. D genes are given only for firm matches. Size values are once, few and many counts, or a class for expanded clones, and some rows have none.

j_call	clone_size	d_call	v_call	cdr3_length	cdr3_nt	cdr3_aa
TRBJ1-4	.	.	TRBV28	15	TGTGCCAGCCAACGGAACCTTAATCCTAATGAAAAACTGTTTTTT	CASQRNLNPNEKLFF
TRBJ2-2	many	.	TRBV6-1	15	TGTGCCACCCTCGAGGGAAACAGGGAGACCGGGGAGCTGTTTTTT	CATLEGNRETGELFF
TRBJ1-6	few	.	TRBV6-5	15	TGTGCCAGCAGAGAGAGCACAGGGTTGGATTCACCCCTCCACTTT	CASRESTGLDSPLHF
TRBJ2-5	.	.	TRBV18	14	TGTGCCAGCTCACCAGCTGGGGGCGGCGAGACCCAGTACTTC	CASSPAGGGETQYF
TRBJ2-1	.	.	TRBV9	13	TGTGCCAGCAGTGCTAGCTCCTACAATGAGCAGTTCTTC	CASSASSYNEQFF
TRBJ2-1	.	TRBD2	TRBV6-6	15	TGTGCCAGCAGTGCGGGGGGCTCCACTTACAATGAGCAGTTCTTC	CASSAGGSTYNEQFF
TRBJ2-5	.	TRBD1	TRBV13	13	TGTGCCAGCAGCTTAATGACAGGGGAGACCCAGTACTTC	CASSLMTGETQYF
TRBJ1-5	.	.	TRBV2	16	TGTGCCAGCAGTGGGCGGGGGGCGTATAGCAATCAGCCCCAGCATTTT	CASSGRGAYSNQPQHF
TRBJ2-5	.	TRBD2	TRBV11-2	14	TGTGCCAGCAGCCCACTAGCGGGGGTAGAGACCCAGTACTTC	CASSPLAGVETQYF
TRBJ2-6	.	.	TRBV15	22	TGTGCCACCAGCAGAGATTTTCGGCCTGGTGAGAGAATGGGATCTGGGGCCAACGTCCTGACTTTC	CATSRDFRPGERMGSGANVLTF
TRBJ2-5	few	TRBD1	TRBV5-1	12	TGCGCCAGCAGCCGGACAGGAGAGACCCAGTACTTC	CASSRTGETQYF
TRBJ2-3	.	.	TRBV13	16	TGTGCCAGCAGCCCTCTTAGGTCGGGTCACACAGATACGCAGTATTTT	CASSPLRSGHTDTQYF
TRBJ1-1	.	TRBD1	TRBV2	13	TGTGCCAGCAGGGACAGGTTGAACACTGAAGCTTTCTTT	CASRDRLNTEAFF
TRBJ2-5	.	.	TRBV5-1	13	TGCGCCAGCAAAGAGGCTGATAAGGGGACCCAGTACTTC	CASKEADKGTQYF
TRBJ2-5	few	TRBD1	TRBV12-5	14	TGTGCTAGTGGTCCCGACAGGGAAGGGGAGACCCAGTACTTC	CASGPDREGETQYF
TRBJ1-2	.	.	TRBV5-6	14	TGTGCCAGCAGCTTGTTTGGATGGTCAGATGGCTACACCTTC	CASSLFGWSDGYTF
TRBJ2-7	.	.	TRBV7-9	15	TGTGCCAGCAGCTTAGGGCAGGGTCTTTCGCGCGAGCAGTACTTC	CASSLGQGLSREQYF
TRBJ2-1	.	.	TRBV5-6	11	TGTGCCAGCAGCTCCAGCAATGAGCAGTTCTTC	CASSSSNEQFF
TRBJ1-2	.	.	TRBV7-2	16	TGTGCCAGCAGCTTAGCGCGAGAGACAGTCCTATCTGTCTACACCTTC	CASSLARETVLSVYTF
TRBJ1-1	.	.	TRBV30	14	TGTGCCTGGAGCCCGGACGGGGTGAACACTGAAGCTTTCTTT	CAWSPDGVNTEAFF
TRBJ2-1	.	.	TRBV29-1	13	TGCAGCGTTGCGGACGAGGTGGGCAATGAGCAGTTCTTC	CSVADEVGNEQFF
TRBJ2-7	.	.	TRBV4-1	16	TGCGCCAGCAGCCAACGTCCGAACAGGGTCACCTACGAGCAGTACTTC	CASSQRPNRVTYEQYF
TRBJ1-5	.	.	TRBV13	16	TGTGCCAGCAGCTTAGGCCGGGGGGTTGACAATCAGCCCCAGCATTTT	CASSLGRGVDNQPQHF
TRBJ2-7	few	.	TRBV7-9	15	TGTGCCAGCAGCTTAGTAGAAGAGCCTCGGGGCGAGCAGTACTTC	CASSLVEEPRGEQYF
TRBJ2-7	once	.	TRBV5-1	13	TGCGCCAGCAGCTCGTTGTCCGGGGACGAGCAGTACTTC	CASSSLSGDEQYF
TRBJ1-6	.	TRBD1	TRBV19	15	TGTGCCAGTAGTTCTGCCGGGACAGGGTTGTCACCCCTCCACTTT	CASSSAGTGLSPLHF
TRBJ2-2	.	.	TRBV30	11	TGTGCCGAGGGGGGACCAGGGGAGCTGTTTTTT	CAEGGPGELFF
TRBJ1-1	.	TRBD1	TRBV30	15	TGTGCCTGGAGTGTAGGACAGGGTTTCCGAACTGAAGCTTTCTTT	CAWSVGQGFRTEAFF
TRBJ2-7	.	TRBD1	TRBV9	13	TGTGCCAGCAGCGGGACAGGGGTTGGCGAGCAGTACTTC	CASSGTGVGEQYF
TRBJ1-1	few	.	TRBV4-2	13	TGTGCCAGCAGTGACCCATGGGGCACTGAAGCTTTCTTT	CASSDPWGTEAFF
TRBJ1-5	.	TRBD1	TRBV9	14	TGTGCCAGCAGCGAGACAGGGGGCAATCAGCCCCAGCATTTT	CASSETGGNQPQHF
TRBJ2-7	.	.	TRBV9	12	TGTGCCAGTGGAAGGGATGCCTACGAGCAGTACTTC	CASGRDAYEQYF
TRBJ1-2	.	.	TRBV7-9	13	TGTGCCAGCAGCCCCGCAGGGTTGGACGGCTACACCTTC	CASSPAGLDGYTF
TRBJ2-7	.	.	TRBV19	15	TGTGCCAGTACCCCAACGGGCGGGGCGAACTACGAGCAGTACTTC	CASTPTGGANYEQYF
TRBJ2-7	.	.	TRBV9	12	TGTGCCAGCAGCGGTGGAGGTTACGAGCAGTACTTC	CASSGGGYEQYF
TRBJ1-1	few	TRBD1	TRBV7-9	15	TGTGCCAGCAGCTTAGGACAGGGGGAGAACACTGAAGCTTTCTTT	CASSLGQGENTEAFF
TRBJ1-2	few	.	TRBV11-2	14	TGTGCCAGCAGCTATAACAGCGCTAACTATGGCTACACCTTC	CASSYNSANYGYTF
TRBJ1-1	.	.	TRBV5-6	13	TGTGCCAGCAGCTTGGAACGGGACACTGAAACTTTCTTT	CASSLERDTETFF
TRBJ2-7	few	.	TRBV5-1	12	TGCGCCAGCAGCTTCAGGGTTAACGAGCAGTACTTC	CASSFRVNEQYF
TRBJ2-1	.	.	TRBV5-1	15	TGCGCCAGCAGCATCACTTCCGGGACGGCCAATGAGCAGTTCTTC	CASSITSGTANEQFF
TRBJ1-2	.	TRBD1	TRBV29-1	14	TGCAGCGTGCCCGGGACAGACATAACCTATGGCTACACCTTC	CSVPGTDITYGYTF
TRBJ1-2	.	.	TRBV19	13	TGTGCCAGTAGTCTCGGGGTCGGCTATGGCTACACCTTC	CASSLGVGYGYTF
TRBJ2-3	.	.	TRBV4-1	12	TGCGCCAGCAGCCACCGGGGAGATACGCAGTATTTT	CASSHRGDTQYF
TRBJ1-1	.	.	TRBV29-1	11	TGCAGCGTTGTCCAGAACACTGAAGCTTTCTTT	CSVVQNTEAFF
TRBJ2-3	.	TRBD2	TRBV15	19	TGTGCCACCAGCAGACCATGGGAACTAGCGGGGGGCAGCACAGATACGCAGTATTTT	CATSRPWELAGGSTDTQYF
TRBJ1-2	.	TRBD1	TRBV6-6	15	TGTGCCAGCAGTTACCTTGGACAGGGTGAATATGGCTACACCTTC	CASSYLGQGEYGYTF
TRBJ2-6	.	.	TRBV11-2	17	TGTGCCAGCAGCTTCCCCCTTGCTAGCTCTGGGGCCAACGTCCTGACTTTC	CASSFPLASSGANVLTF
TRBJ1-5	few	.	TRBV4-1	15	TGCGCCAGCAGCCAATCGCACCACGGCAATCAGCCCCAGCATTTT	CASSQSHHGNQPQHF
TRBJ1-2	many	.	TRBV19	10	TGTGCCAGTAAAGGCTATGGCTACACCTTC	CASKGYGYTF
TRBJ1-1	few	.	TRBV6-4	12	TGTGCCAGCAGTGACTCGTCGGGGGAAGCTTTCTTT	CASSDSSGEAFF
TRBJ1-1	many	TRBD1	TRBV5-1	16	TGCGCCAGCAGCTGGGATAATGACAGGGGGGGCACTGAAGCTTTCTTT	CASSWDNDRGGTEAFF
TRBJ2-1	.	.	TRBV4-1	13	TGCGCCAGCAGCGAAGGGGGCTACAATGAGCAGTTCTTC	CASSEGGYNEQFF
TRBJ1-1	.	.	TRBV13	13	TGTGCCAGCAGCGCTTCGACGGGGGCTGAAGCTTTCTTT	CASSASTGAEAFF
TRBJ2-5	.	TRBD1	TRBV2	14	TGTGCCAGCAGGGGACAGGGGGCGCAAGAGACCCAGTACTTC	CASRGQGAQETQYF
TRBJ2-1	few	TRBD2	TRBV29-1	18	TGCAGCGCAGAGGGTGTCCTAGCGGGGGCGAAGGGGTACAATGAGCAGTTCTTC	CSAEGVLAGAKGYNEQFF
TRBJ1-2	few	TRBD1	TRBV7-9	13	TGTGCCAGCAGCCCAGTGGGGACAGATGGCTACACCTTC	CASSPVGTDGYTF
TRBJ2-6	.	.	TRBV27	18	TGTGCCAGCAGTTTAGAATATCGGGGAGGCCCTGGGGCCAACGTCCTGACTTTC	CASSLEYRGGPGANVLTF
TRBJ2-7	.	TRBD2	TRBV11-2	14	TGTGCCAGCAGCCGCGGACGGGGGGCCTACGAGCAGTACTTC	CASSRGRGAYEQYF
TRBJ2-7	.	.	TRBV29-1	15	TGCAGCGTTGTACCCGGGACGCAGGAGATTTACGAGCAGTACTTC	CSVVPGTQEIYEQYF
TRBJ2-7	.	TRBD1	TRBV23-1	16	TGCGCCAGCAGTCGATACAGGGGCCTAAGCTCCTACGAGCAGTACTTC	CASSRYRGLSSYEQYF